The present T cell receptor beta chain was sequenced within a study of T cells in localized non-small cell lung cancer. The CDR3 spans 11 residues. Germline V CDR1 and CDR2: MGHRA, YSYEKL. The V and J ends lost 3 bases and 6 bases respectively, with 4 bases between them. This clone has only one observation. The antigen is unknown. The table came from immunoSEQ multiplex PCR; TCRdb's copy has only in-frame clones and leaves some out. Of fewer than 75,000 clones listed, around 85% were seen once; the top ten hold 1% to 1.5%. Study conclusions and caveats: T cell clonality was highest in uninvolved adjacent lung, above tumor.

This chain joins TRBV4-1 and TRBJ2-3; no definite D call. The TCR comes from a female donor over 55 with stage I lung adenocarcinoma. This specimen consisted of peripheral blood, obtained before any cancer treatment. DNA of the CDR3: TGCGCCAGCAGCCATCTGGATACGCAGTATTTT. Its protein is CASSHLDTQYF.